One TCR beta chain is described in this entry. This sample is drawn from a study of blood T cell repertoires in COVID-19. Study as a whole: The cDNA or gDNA used as material had been derived from T cells, B-cell-depleted T cells, or PBMCs.

The data were produced by immunoSEQ multiplex PCR, yet TCRdb's version contains in-frame clones alone and is incomplete. The sample records roughly 400,000 clones, roughly 87% being singletons. The CDR3 is 15 residues long. The V and J ends lost 0 bases and 6 bases, in that order; junction bases with no gene match: 2. Germline V gene data show CDR1 as LGHNA and CDR2 as YNFKEQ. The participants were between roughly 18 and 89 years old and came from roughly 25 US areas. Allocation to cohorts depended on clinical history reported by the participants. Recovered Cohort 3 donors showed two negative PCRs, clearance, or symptom resolution.

The sequencing input was PBMCs or T cells enriched from blood (not recorded which). The V call is TRBV4-2, the J call TRBJ1-5, with TRBD1 matching 10 bases. This TCR derives from a man younger than 35 who had recovered from COVID-19. CDR3 sequence (DNA): TGTGCCAGCAGCCAAGAGACAGGGGGCTCTCAGCCCCAGCATTTT. Its protein is CASSQETGGSQPQHF.